The 27 T cell receptor beta chains presented below share a single source sample, sequenced in a study of blood T cell repertoires in COVID-19. Method: immunoSEQ multiplex PCR; TCRdb's copy keeps in-frame clones and lacks some. The table shows about 190,000 clones, with around 78% occurring only once. Specimen: peripheral blood. The receptors were gathered from a woman of 80 years or more with active or convalescent COVID-19.

In its sample, this clone was seen once. V is TRBV19 and J is TRBJ2-1; D remains unclear. Germline values: CDR1 LNHDA, CDR2 SQIVND (reference sequence). CDR3 size: 12 residues. V was trimmed by 5 bases and J by 8 bases, leaving 10 bases between them. The CDR3 spells CASSPRWDEQFF. The DNA of the CDR3 is TGTGCCAGTAGTCCGCGGTGGGATGAGCAGTTCTTC.

The J gene is TRBJ2-1, the V gene TRBV11-3, with a possible D match to TRBD2 (6 bases). The length of the CDR3 is 15 residues. Between the trimmed V and J ends, which lost 5 bases and 4 bases, there was a span of 15 bases. CDR1 and CDR2 (germline): SGHNT, YENEEA. DNA of the CDR3: TGTGCCAGCAGCCCGCGGGGTGTGTCATACAATGAGCAGTTCTTC. Translating gives CASSPRGVSYNEQFF.

The J gene is TRBJ1-2, the V gene TRBV12-3 or TRBV12-4; D call uncertain. V lost 6 bases, J lost 4 bases, and 9 bases lay in between. The length of the CDR3 is 12 residues. CDR3 sequence: CASRQTAYGYTF. CDR3 nucleotide sequence: TGTGCCAGCAGACAAACAGCCTATGGCTACACCTTC.

The chain recombines TRBV2 with TRBJ2-1, with 7 bases fitting TRBD2. Germline CDR1 reads SNHLY; CDR2 reads FYNNEI. V dropped 2 bases and J dropped 4; count of bases not matched to a gene: 5. CDR3 length: 15 residues. The CDR3 region has the DNA TGTGCCAGCAGTGAACAGGCGGGGGTGTACAATGAGCAGTTCTTC. It translates to CASSEQAGVYNEQFF.

The rearrangement links TRBV9 to TRBJ2-3; D is perhaps TRBD2 (6 bases). Germline V lookup: CDR1 SGDLS, CDR2 YYNGEE. The CDR3 has 12 amino acids. V lost 3 bases, J lost 6 bases, and 8 bases lay in between. This CDR3 reads CASSASGDTQYF. DNA for the CDR3: TGTGCCAGCAGCGCCAGCGGGGATACGCAGTATTTT. The entire variable domain, with the rest obtained from reference TRBV9 and TRBJ2-3, is as follows: DSGVTQTPKHLITATGQRVTLRCSPRSGDLSVYWYQQSLDQGLQFLIQYYNGEERAKGNILERFSAQQFPDLHSELNLSSLELGDSALYFCASSASGDTQYFGPGTRLTVL.

About this clone: The identical CDR3 is also encoded by other nucleotide sequences in the sample. CDR3 DNA: TGTGCCAGCTCACCGGGACAGGAGAATTCACCCCTCCACTTT. Translating gives CASSPGQENSPLHF. The V and J genes are TRBV18 and TRBJ1-6; 8 nucleotides line up with TRBD1. CDR1 and CDR2 (germline): KGHSH, LQKENI. This CDR3 comprises 14 residues. V lost 3 bases to trimming and J lost 7 bases; unmatched junction nucleotides: 2.

The chain combines TRBV6-1 with TRBJ2-7; no firm D call. Trimming took 3 bases from V and 7 from J, leaving 13 bases between them. This CDR3 has 13 amino acids. Germline V CDR1 and CDR2: MNHNS, SASEGT. The CDR3: CASSDLHSTEQYF. As DNA, the CDR3 is TGTGCCAGCAGTGACCTACATTCGACAGAGCAGTACTTC.

The rearrangement joins TRBV27 to TRBJ1-5; weak D call: TRBD1 (6 bases). CDR3 length: 15 amino acids. Trimming shortened V by 4 bases and J by 0 bases, and 10 bases separated the two germline ends. CDR1 MNHEY and CDR2 SMNVEV come from the germline V gene (reference sequence). The CDR3 loop is CASSSGDYSNQPQHF. The CDR3 bases are TGTGCCAGCAGTTCAGGGGATTATAGCAATCAGCCCCAGCATTTT.

The genes are TRBV19 and TRBJ1-1; D is ambiguous. The CDR3 runs to 8 residues. The germline V gene has CDR1 LNHDA and CDR2 SQIVND (reference sequence). The CDR3 bases are TGTGCGAGGGAGTGGGCTTTCTTT. It encodes CAREWAFF.

CDR3 sequence reads: CASRGTGGSISYNEQFF. CDR3 nucleotide sequence: TGCGCCAGCAGAGGGACAGGGGGTAGTATCTCCTACAATGAGCAGTTCTTC. This rearrangement joins TRBV5-1 to TRBJ2-1; the match to TRBD1 covers 11 bases. Germline assignment: CDR1 SGHRS and CDR2 YFSETQ. This CDR3 contains 17 residues. The J segment lost 0 bases and the V segment lost 5 bases, leaving 7 bases of the junction unmatched.

The chain is built from TRBV19 and TRBJ2-5; a weak D match, TRBD2 (5 bases). The V end lost 8 bases, the J end lost 4 bases, and 14 bases lay between the germline ends. Germline assignment: CDR1 LNHDA and CDR2 SQIVND (reference sequence). The CDR3 has 13 residues. In DNA, the CDR3 is TGTGCCAGTCGTCCAGACGGGGTAGAGACCCAGTACTTC. As protein: CASRPDGVETQYF.

This clone was observed a few times. V gene TRBV3-1 (or the pseudogene TRBV3-2) combines with J gene TRBJ1-3; TRBD1 matches 8 bases. This CDR3 spans 14 amino acids. Trimming at V came to 1 base and at J to 5 bases, leaving 1 base not matched to a gene. Germline V CDR1 and CDR2: LGHDT, YNNKEL (reference sequence). The CDR3 DNA is TGTGCCAGCAGCCAAGGGACAGGGAGAAACACCATATATTTT. Encoded protein: CASSQGTGRNTIYF.

This clone was seen once. V gene TRBV5-1 combines with J gene TRBJ1-1; D remains unclear. CDR1 SGHRS and CDR2 YFSETQ come from the germline V gene. Trimming stripped 0 bases from V and 8 bases from J, with 14 bases between. The CDR3 totals 14 residues. The CDR3 DNA sequence: TGCGCCAGCAGCTTGGAAGTGGGTTGGGCAGAAGCTTTCTTT. This codes for CASSLEVGWAEAFF. The full variable domain, its missing parts supplied by reference TRBV5-1 and TRBJ1-1, is KAGVTQTPRYLIKTRGQQVTLSCSPISGHRSVSWYQQTPGQGLQFLFEYFSETQRNKGNFPGRFSGRQFSNSRSEMNVSTLELGDSALYLCASSLEVGWAEAFFGQGTRLTVV.

This chain connects TRBV7-6 to TRBJ2-7; 7 bases line up with TRBD1. The V segment lost 5 bases and the J segment 2 bases; nucleotides outside the gene matches: 6. Per the germline V gene, CDR1 is SGHVS and CDR2 is FNYEAQ. The CDR3 is made up of 14 amino acids. The CDR3 coding sequence is TGTGCCAGCAGCCCGGGACAGCGGCCCTACGAGCAGTACTTC. Its protein is CASSPGQRPYEQYF.

The chain is built from TRBV9 and TRBJ2-7; 8 nucleotides match TRBD1. V gave up 0 bases and J gave up 8 bases; unmatched junction bases: 10. The CDR3 length is 15 residues. CDR1 is SGDLS and CDR2 is YYNGEE in the germline V gene. Here the CDR3 reads CASSVGLEQGVKQYF. The CDR3 bases are TGTGCCAGCAGCGTAGGGTTGGAACAGGGGGTAAAGCAGTACTTC.

The V gene is TRBV19, the J gene TRBJ1-4; TRBD1 might be the D (6 bases). The germline gives CDR1 LNHDA, CDR2 SQIVND (reference sequence). V was pared by 5 bases and J by 7 bases, with 17 bases between. The CDR3 totals 15 residues. The CDR3 DNA sequence: TGTGCCAGTAGTGTGGCAGGGGCAGGTGGTGAAAAACTGTTTTTT. It translates to CASSVAGAGGEKLFF.

The chain is built from TRBV7-2 and TRBJ2-7, with 9 bases identical to TRBD1. The J segment lost 1 base and the V segment lost 6 bases, leaving 1 base of the junction unmatched. This CDR3 is built from 13 residues. Germline CDR1 reads SGHTA; CDR2 reads FQGNSA. The CDR3 bases are TGTGCCAGCAGGGGGACAGGGTCCTACGAGCAGTACTTC. This gives the protein CASRGTGSYEQYF.

This chain uses TRBV2 with TRBJ2-7; D ambiguous. CDR3 length equals 10 residues. Trimming left V 6 bases short and J 9 bases short, with 9 bases between. Germline V gene data show CDR1 as SNHLY and CDR2 as FYNNEI. Here the CDR3 DNA reads TGTGCCAGCAGCGCCCCGAGGCAGTACTTC. Amino acids: CASSAPRQYF. The full variable domain, completed using reference TRBV2 and TRBJ2-7, is EPEVTQTPSHQVTQMGQEVILRCVPISNHLYFYWYRQILGQKVEFLVSFYNNEISEKSEIFDDQFSVERPDGSNFTLKIRSTKLEDSAMYFCASSAPRQYFGPGTRLTVT.

J is TRBJ2-7 and V is TRBV5-5; no reliable D call. Germline assignment: CDR1 SGHKS and CDR2 YYEKEE (reference sequence). The length of the CDR3 is 13 residues. V shed 2 bases and J shed 0 bases, with 6 bases lying between them. The CDR3 loop is CASSFVNSYEQYF. Written as DNA, the CDR3 is TGTGCCAGCAGCTTTGTCAACTCCTACGAGCAGTACTTC.

This clone was seen more than once but under ten times. The CDR3 DNA reads TGTGCCAGTAGTATTTATTGGCAGGGAAATCAGCCCCAGCATTTT. Its protein is CASSIYWQGNQPQHF. The rearrangement joins TRBV19 to TRBJ1-5; tentatively, D is TRBD1 (5 bases). Deletions cut 3 bases from V and 4 bases from J, with 13 bases between. This CDR3 region has 15 residues. Germline lookup yields CDR1 LNHDA and CDR2 SQIVND (reference sequence).

The V and J genes are TRBV9 and TRBJ1-4, with D unresolved. Per the germline V gene, CDR1 is SGDLS and CDR2 is YYNGEE. The CDR3 is 15 amino acids. Trimming removed 6 bases at V and 0 bases at J, with 12 bases between. CDR3 nucleotide sequence: TGTGCCAGCACCCCCTCCGGGGCAACTAATGAAAAACTGTTTTTT. Its translation: CASTPSGATNEKLFF.

V gene TRBV6-2 or TRBV6-3 combines with J gene TRBJ2-1, with a tentative D call TRBD2 (5 bases). The V end lost 6 bases, the J end lost 0 bases, and 12 bases lay between the germline ends. The CDR3 totals 15 residues. The germline V gene has CDR1 MNHEY and CDR2 SVGEGT. CDR3 sequence: CASSLGASSYNEQFF. The CDR3 region has the DNA TGTGCCAGCAGCCTGGGAGCATCCTCCTACAATGAGCAGTTCTTC.

V and J are TRBV27 and TRBJ2-5, with TRBD2 as a possible D gene (5 bases). Germline assignment: CDR1 MNHEY and CDR2 SMNVEV (reference sequence). Trimming removed 4 bases from V and 5 bases from J, with 26 bases in between. This CDR3 has 18 residues. The CDR3 here is CASSSLALRGPNDETQYF. In nucleotides, the CDR3 is TGTGCCAGCAGTTCCCTAGCCCTCAGAGGACCCAACGATGAGACCCAGTACTTC.

The chain carries TRBV4-2 and TRBJ1-4; D perhaps matches TRBD1 (5 bases). The ends were cut back, 1 base at V and 8 bases at J, with 11 bases in the middle. The CDR3 covers 14 residues. The germline V gene has CDR1 LGHNA and CDR2 YNFKEQ. DNA of the CDR3: TGTGCCAGCAGCCAAGTCGACAGTGGGGAAAAACTGTTTTTT. Translating it yields CASSQVDSGEKLFF.

The rearrangement uses TRBV11-2 and TRBJ2-3; D call uncertain. V lost 8 bases to trimming and J lost 0 bases, with 12 bases between them. The CDR3 loop spans 14 amino acids. Germline V CDR1 and CDR2: SGHAT, FQNNGV. The CDR3 is CASLGRLSTDTQYF. The DNA for the CDR3 is TGTGCCAGCCTCGGCAGACTTAGCACAGATACGCAGTATTTT.

The chain employs TRBV10-3 and TRBJ1-5, with a possible D match to TRBD1 (5 bases). The CDR3 is 13 residues long. V was trimmed by 4 bases and J by 2 bases, leaving 6 bases between them. Germline values: CDR1 ENHRY, CDR2 SYGVKD. The chain's CDR3 is CAISVGGNQPQHF. Written as DNA, the CDR3 is TGTGCCATCAGTGTAGGGGGCAATCAGCCCCAGCATTTT.

Written as DNA, the CDR3 is TGTGCCAGTTCCTCAGGACAGGTCGCCAATCAGCCCCAGCATTTT. Translating gives CASSSGQVANQPQHF. The chain has TRBV18 and TRBJ1-5, with 7 bases identical to TRBD1. The CDR3 contains 15 residues. Losses at the gene ends were 9 bases for V and 3 bases for J; bases not matched to a gene: 11. Germline values: CDR1 KGHSH, CDR2 LQKENI.